What follows is one T cell receptor (beta chain) and its context. This specimen belongs to a study of blood T cell repertoires in COVID-19. Study as a whole: In each case, the material was cDNA or gDNA derived from T cells, B-cell-depleted T cells, or PBMCs.

The V gene lost 8 bases and the J gene lost 8 bases, with 13 bases spanning the gap. Germline values: CDR1 MRHNA, CDR2 SNTAGT. This CDR3 has 12 residues. Here immunoSEQ multiplex PCR was the method, and the copy in TCRdb shows in-frame clones only, minus some. The sample comprises 45,000 to 60,000 clones, roughly four fifths of which are singletons, and roughly 8% rests with the top ten. The J gene is TRBJ2-1, the V gene TRBV6-4; the D gene is possibly TRBD1 (6 bases). The sample consisted of peripheral blood. This clonotype was sampled from an elderly woman with acute or convalescent COVID-19. This CDR3 is CASGRGGDEQFF. For the CDR3, the DNA is TGTGCCAGCGGTCGAGGGGGAGATGAGCAGTTCTTC.